This entry features one TCR beta chain sequence. No antigen is known for it. Germline V lookup: CDR1 MNHEY, CDR2 SVGAGI. J gave up 5 bases and V 8 bases, and 11 bases lay outside the gene matches. The CDR3 loop spans 15 amino acids. This sample is part of a study of T cell responses to AZD1222 COVID-19 vaccine. Overall study results and limits: Vaccine-associated CD4 TCRs spanned spike, dominant at 160-218 and 743-854. Two AZD1222 doses significantly raised spike-specific TCR breadth and depth over controls. In all cases, repertoires were sampled only after the peak T cell response.

Assay: immunoSEQ multiplex PCR; the TCRdb copy retains only in-frame clones and omits some. The repertoire holds about 59,000 clones, with approximately 82% as singletons. The clonotype comes from an adult in good health. This chain connects TRBV6-5 to TRBJ2-2; the match to TRBD1 covers 7 bases. The input for sequencing was peripheral blood, taken on day 0 of AZD1222 vaccination. The CDR3 DNA sequence: TGTGCCAGCTTTTCGGCAGGGGGATGGACCGGGGAGCTGTTTTTT. It yields the protein CASFSAGGWTGELFF.